The source of this TCR beta chain is a study of beta chain features in type 1 diabetes listed by TCRdb under 2018. Concerning the study at large: Mean age, gender distribution, total cell number and subset yield did not differ between patients and healthy donors. A total of 100 million to 140 million sorted cells were examined across all samples, and the number of cells per subset was strongly correlated with RNA yield. In the study, recently diagnosed type 1 diabetes patients and matched healthy donors were compared on the TCRB repertoires of their sorted circulating CD4+ T cell subsets. Regulatory and stem cell-like memory subsets were isolated from only 8 patients and 8 healthy donors, whereas naive and central memory subsets came from all 30 or so donors. On the study overall, not on this receptor specifically: Because cDNA was sequenced instead of genomic DNA, highly expressing activated cells could be over-represented, though the groups showed no difference in activation or CD3 levels. PCR might favor shorter templates, but patient and control samples were amplified and corrected together, so any skew would affect both groups equally. Naive, central memory and regulatory TCRB repertoires appeared to be more alike among patients than among healthy donors. Only small numbers of individuals were included in the HLA sub-analyses, which left unresolved whether HLA type had any influence on TCRB rearrangement. In all four CD4+ subsets, TCRB CDR3 length was moderately but significantly shorter in type 1 diabetes patients. Fewer insertions and more nucleotide deletions at VDJ recombination sites were observed in patients with type 1 diabetes, implying thymic rearrangement abnormalities.

The sample holds a few counts of this clone. It has no known antigen specificity. No much larger clone exists at a distance of one base, and base qualities are not known. Within the sample, other DNA sequences also encode this same CDR3. Each donor gave one peripheral blood draw, averaging approximately 120 mL, which was collected into heparinised tubes. Using a panel that included CD45RO, CCR7, CD25, CD127, CD95 and CD27, naive, central memory, regulatory and stem cell-like memory CD4+ T cells were sorted on a BD FACSAria II. Every sorted population had a purity above 95%. PBMCs were isolated immediately by Lymphoprep density gradient centrifugation and stained directly without culture. To minimize batch effects, samples were stained and sorted in pairs, one healthy donor with one patient per experiment. CDR3 length: 10 amino acids, cysteine to phenylalanine. Just CDR3 DNA is preserved here, 30 bases in frame from base 1. CDR1 is given as DFQATT and CDR2 as SNEGSKA, both from the germline V gene (reference sequence). V loses 6 bases of germline sequence and J loses 1 base, and the interval between the two ends is 3 bases.

The High Capacity cDNA Reverse Transcription Kit was used to reverse transcribe all of the isolated RNA, meaning that expressed TCRB transcripts were what got sequenced. Naive, central memory and regulatory T cell samples underwent deep immunoSEQ sequencing, averaging about 3.57 million total reads per sample. Sorted cells were lysed in RLT buffer, and RNA was extracted using DNase-treated RNeasy Micro or Mini kits according to cell number. Each cell subset was processed separately to prevent cross-contamination, with patient and healthy donor samples processed together. TCRB sequences were amplified from cDNA with the immunoSEQ multiplex PCR, producing 87-bp fragments spanning the CDR3 region. The amplicons were sequenced using the Illumina HiSeq platform. The source study handled its data this way. Synthetic template baselines were used to correct PCR bias computationally, reads within Hamming distance 2 were collapsed together, and singletons that could not be merged were discarded. By aligning reads against IMGT, V, D and J genes, CDR3 length, and insertions or deletions at six rearrangement sites were assigned. Within each subset, clonotype counts were normalized to sorted cell number, and only after that were true diversity and Gini coefficients computed with the tcR R package. The overlap coefficient, calculated on TCRB nucleotide sequences, was used to quantify repertoire sharing. Out-of-frame TCRB sequences from naive cells were analyzed as a proxy for the pre-selection repertoire. TCRdb holds this immuneACCESS table with in-frame rearrangements only. Some clones are missing; in checked studies, unresolved V genes explain under half, and the rest has no known cause. Clone size and the V and J calls come from that table; the DNA yielded D and trimming. For this sample the table gives some 660,000 clones, of which over 12% were detected only once. The ten largest clones add up to just under 0.04% of the sample.

The sequencing sample was made of naive CD4+ T cells from blood. In the paper's terms, the cell subset or site label means: true naive CD4+ T cells. The clonotype was recovered from a man younger than 35 with type 1 diabetes. The receptor chain draws on TRBV20-1 and TRBJ2-5, with no confident D gene call. The DNA sequence follows: TGCAGTGCAAGCCAAGAGACCCAGTACTTC. Its protein is CSASQETQYF.